These 31 T cell receptor beta chains were all obtained from the same sample, sequenced in a study of T cell repertoires in cytomegalovirus infection (dated by TCRdb to about 2019). Sequencing took place on an Illumina HiSeq 1500. The public reads were quality trimmed at Q25 with fastp and then assembled into clones with MiXCR by TCRdb, keeping productive beta chains. Rows matching on CDR3 protein sequence are summarized as one entry with the most common DNA and genes. A total of over 150,000 distinct CDR3 sequences appear in this sample, 17% of them only once. The ten largest clones add up to roughly a quarter of the sample. The sample was CD8+ T cells from PBMCs. The receptor source for this set is a human donor in good health (CMV status not recorded). Some clones in this sample may be carry-over from other donors' samples.

This clonotype was recorded a few times. The J gene is TRBJ2-7, the V gene TRBV2; 13 bases are shared with TRBD2. V lost 7 bases, J lost 5 bases, and 8 bases stayed unmatched. The germline CDR1 and CDR2 sequences are SNHLY and FYNNEI. The CDR3 spans 15 residues. CDR3 protein: CASTLAGGPTHEQYF. DNA of the CDR3: TGTGCCAGCACACTAGCGGGGGGGCCAACCCACGAGCAGTACTTC.

The rearrangement uses TRBV14 and TRBJ2-1, with 7 bases identical to TRBD2. CDR1 is SGHDN, CDR2 FVKESK, per germline. V shed 0 bases, J shed 15 bases, and the junction held 11 bases outside the gene matches. The CDR3 sequence is 14 residues long. CDR3 sequence (DNA): TGTGCCAGCAGCCAAGAGGTCCAGCGGGGTTTTTCGTTCTTC. It translates to CASSQEVQRGFSFF.

The rearrangement links TRBV6-2 or TRBV6-3 to TRBJ2-1; 8 nucleotides line up with TRBD2. Trimming cost V 0 bases and J 0 bases; bases outside gene matches: 7. Per the germline V gene, CDR1 is MNHEY and CDR2 is SVGEGT. The length of the CDR3 is 18 residues. CDR3: CASSYSMARGGSYNEQFF. The DNA of the CDR3 is TGTGCCAGCAGTTACTCGATGGCACGGGGGGGCTCCTACAATGAGCAGTTCTTC.

The table lists this clonotype with many counts. The chain combines TRBV7-6 with TRBJ2-6, with D possibly being TRBD1 or TRBD2 (5 bases each). With 5 bases removed from V and 2 bases from J, the gap between germline ends came to 10 bases. This CDR3 spans 15 amino acids. Germline CDR1 SGHVS, CDR2 FNYEAQ. CDR3 region: CASSRGEAGANVLTF. CDR3 in DNA: TGTGCCAGCAGCCGAGGGGAAGCTGGGGCCAACGTCCTGACTTTC.

The gene calls are TRBV11-2 and TRBJ2-1; D is unresolved. CDR3 size: 12 residues. From germline, CDR1 is SGHAT and CDR2 FQNNGV. Trimming left V 1 base short and J 5 bases short, with 3 bases between. The chain's CDR3 is CASSLGNNEQFF. The CDR3 nucleotides are TGTGCCAGCAGCTTAGGAAACAATGAGCAGTTCTTC.

In its sample, this clonotype was seen a few times. The chain uses TRBV7-6 and TRBJ2-7; 9 bases are shared with TRBD1. Unmatched junction bases numbered 5, after V lost 3 bases and J lost 5 bases. There are 14 residues in the CDR3. The germline gives CDR1 SGHVS, CDR2 FNYEAQ. The CDR3 DNA reads TGTGCCAGCAGCTTCCGGGACAGGGTGGACGAGCAGTACTTC. Residues: CASSFRDRVDEQYF.

The rearrangement uses TRBV28 and TRBJ2-6; D is perhaps TRBD2 (6 bases). Per germline, CDR1 MDHEN and CDR2 SYDVKM. The V gene lost 2 bases and the J gene lost 4 bases, with 6 bases spanning the gap. The CDR3 spans 14 residues. The CDR3 spells CASSLRGGANVLTF. CDR3 bases: TGTGCCAGCAGTTTACGGGGGGGGGCCAACGTCCTGACTTTC.

V is TRBV6-5 and J is TRBJ2-3; 9 bases are shared with TRBD1. The V gene's germline CDR1 is MNHEY and CDR2 SVGAGI. Trimming removed 6 bases from V and 3 bases from J; junction bases left unmatched: 7. CDR3 length equals 15 residues. In nucleotides, the CDR3 is TGTGCCAGCAGGCAGACAGGGGGAATTACAGATACGCAGTATTTT. Translating it yields CASRQTGGITDTQYF.

The CDR3 is CASSQGGHAWVDSPLHF. Written as DNA, the CDR3 is TGTGCCAGCAGCCAAGGTGGGCACGCATGGGTCGATTCACCCCTCCACTTT. The chain recombines TRBV14 with TRBJ1-6, with D uncertain. The CDR3 covers 17 residues. The V end lost 1 base, the J end lost 8 bases, and 18 bases lay between the germline ends. The germline V gene has CDR1 SGHDN and CDR2 FVKESK.

The chain recombines TRBV10-3 with TRBJ2-1; D not resolved. The CDR3 covers 12 residues. Trimming removed 3 bases from V and 7 bases from J, with 7 bases in between. CDR1 and CDR2 (germline): ENHRY, SYGVKD. The CDR3 bases are TGTGCCATCAGTGATTTGGGGAATGAGCAGTTCTTC. This sequence encodes CAISDLGNEQFF.

The gene calls are TRBV12-3 or TRBV12-4 and TRBJ2-3; D unresolved. The V end lost 4 bases, the J end lost 4 bases, and 3 bases lay between the germline ends. CDR3 size: 11 residues. The CDR3 sequence: CASSSPDTQYF. The DNA for the CDR3 is TGTGCCAGCAGTTCCCCAGATACGCAGTATTTT.

Only a few counts were recorded for this clonotype. The CDR3 bases are TGTGCCAGCAGCTCCACACCGGACAGGGACCACATTCAGTACTTC. Translated: CASSSTPDRDHIQYF. The V call is TRBV7-8, the J call TRBJ2-4; TRBD1 aligns across 8 bases. CDR3 length equals 15 residues. Per germline, CDR1 SGHVS and CDR2 FQNEAQ. With V trimmed by 4 bases and J by 8 bases, 10 bases remained unmatched.

The genes are TRBV25-1 and TRBJ1-2, with D maybe TRBD1 (5 bases). CDR1 and CDR2 (germline): MGHDK, SYGVNS. V gave up 1 base and J gave up 2 bases, with 8 bases separating them. The CDR3 is made up of 14 amino acids. This chain's CDR3 is CASSESQGNYGYTF. The CDR3 DNA follows: TGTGCCAGCAGTGAATCGCAGGGAAACTATGGCTACACCTTC.

The V call is TRBV6-2 or TRBV6-3, the J call TRBJ2-2; 9 bases align to TRBD1. The CDR3 loop spans 15 amino acids. Unmatched junction bases numbered 5, after V lost 5 bases and J lost 4 bases. Germline V gene lookup returns CDR1 MNHEY and CDR2 SVGEGT. CDR3 amino acids: CASSGRDRATGELFF. In DNA form, the CDR3 reads TGTGCCAGCAGTGGCCGGGACAGGGCCACCGGGGAGCTGTTTTTT.

CDR3 in DNA: TGTGCCAGCATCCACATAGTGGGGGGGCACAATGAGCAGTTCTTC. Protein: CASIHIVGGHNEQFF. The chain employs TRBV7-8 and TRBJ2-1; possible D gene TRBD2, 7 bases. The V and J ends lost 7 bases and 5 bases respectively, with 18 bases between them. Germline V gene data show CDR1 as SGHVS and CDR2 as FQNEAQ. The CDR3 runs 15 residues.

The chain carries TRBV27 and TRBJ1-2; TRBD1 is a possible D gene (5 bases). Trimming cost V 6 bases and J 7 bases, with 18 bases left between them. CDR3 length equals 14 residues. Germline values: CDR1 MNHEY, CDR2 SMNVEV (reference sequence). The CDR3 region has the DNA TGTGCCAGCAGCTTTGACAGACTTGGCCGTGGCTACACCTTC. Its protein is CASSFDRLGRGYTF.

Only a few counts were recorded for this clonotype. The rearrangement joins TRBV19 to TRBJ1-1; D ambiguous. Germline V gives CDR1 LNHDA, CDR2 SQIVND (reference sequence). CDR3 length: 15 residues. Trimming pared 7 bases from V and 1 base from J, leaving 16 bases between. CDR3 DNA: TGTGCCAGTACTCCCTGGATGGCGGCGAACACTGAAGCTTTCTTT. Protein product: CASTPWMAANTEAFF.

This clonotype came up a few times. The genes are TRBV5-4 and TRBJ2-3, with TRBD2 identical over 7 bases. The V and J ends lost 4 bases and 0 bases, in that order; junction bases with no gene match: 5. The germline gives CDR1 SGHNT, CDR2 YYREEE (reference sequence). The length of the CDR3 is 15 residues. The CDR3 protein is CASSASGGSTDTQYF. The CDR3 nucleotides are TGTGCCAGCAGCGCTAGCGGAGGGAGCACAGATACGCAGTATTTT.

This clonotype was seen at least ten times. The V call is TRBV14, the J call TRBJ2-5; tentatively, D is TRBD1 or TRBD2 (6 bases each). In germline, CDR1 is SGHDN, CDR2 FVKESK. The CDR3 is 16 amino acids. V was trimmed by 1 base and J by 5 bases, leaving 17 bases between them. CDR3 sequence: CASSQGQGGTLETQYF. DNA of the CDR3: TGTGCCAGCAGCCAAGGTCAAGGGGGGACGTTGGAGACCCAGTACTTC.

The chain is built from TRBV7-9 and TRBJ2-2; 9 positions agree with TRBD1. The CDR3 covers 16 residues. Per the germline V gene, CDR1 is SEHNR and CDR2 is FQNEAQ (reference sequence). The ends lost 4 bases at V and 5 bases at J; junction bases unmatched: 8. CDR3 sequence reads: CASSSYTGTGTGELFF. The CDR3 DNA follows: TGTGCCAGCAGCTCCTACACCGGGACAGGGACCGGGGAGCTGTTTTTT.

The genes are TRBV5-8 and TRBJ1-5, with unresolved D. Trimming pared 2 bases from V and 5 bases from J, leaving 8 bases between. The CDR3 totals 13 residues. Germline V gene sequence: CDR1 SGHTS, CDR2 YDEGEE. This CDR3 reads CASSFMIDQPQHF. CDR3 nucleotides: TGTGCCAGCAGCTTTATGATAGATCAGCCCCAGCATTTT. The whole variable domain, remainder taken from reference TRBV5-8 and TRBJ1-5, is EAGVTQSPTHLIKTRGQQATLRCSPISGHTSVYWYQQALGLGLQFLLWYDEGEERNRGNFPPRFSGRQFPNYSSELNVNALELEDSALYLCASSFMIDQPQHFGDGTRLSIL.

DNA for the CDR3: TGTGCCACCAGTGATTTAGAGCACAATGAGCAGTTCTTC. Translated, it gives CATSDLEHNEQFF. The chain carries TRBV24-1 and TRBJ2-1, with D hard to call. The germline CDR1 and CDR2 sequences are KGHDR and SFDVKD. The V end was cut by 1 base, the J end by 5 bases, with 5 bases between. The CDR3 runs 13 residues.

There are a few counts of this clonotype. The V gene is TRBV6-2 or TRBV6-3, the J gene TRBJ1-1; the match to TRBD1 covers 9 bases. Germline trimming cut 5 bases from V and 8 bases from J; bases unmatched to any gene: 3. This CDR3 contains 12 residues. Germline V gene data show CDR1 as MNHEY and CDR2 as SVGEGT. The CDR3 loop is CASSPGTGEAFF. The CDR3 DNA sequence: TGTGCCAGCAGTCCTGGGACAGGGGAAGCTTTCTTT.

This clonotype was seen repeatedly, ten times or more. The chain carries TRBV7-8 and TRBJ2-7; D gene ambiguous. The CDR3 contains 13 residues. V lost 6 bases and J 1 base, leaving 10 bases between the germline ends. CDR1 and CDR2 from the germline V gene are SGHVS and FQNEAQ. The CDR3 protein is CASSFDGSYEQYF. CDR3 bases: TGTGCCAGCAGTTTCGATGGTTCCTACGAGCAGTACTTC.

At least ten counts were recorded for this clonotype. The chain is built from TRBV7-9 and TRBJ1-2, with D hard to call. CDR3 size: 16 residues. With 1 base removed from V and 0 bases from J, the gap between germline ends came to 12 bases. Germline V CDR1 and CDR2: SEHNR, FQNEAQ (reference sequence). The DNA of the CDR3 is TGTGCCAGCAGCTTAGGACGGACCTCGGCTAACTATGGCTACACCTTC. Its protein is CASSLGRTSANYGYTF.

This clonotype turned up a few times. The chain joins TRBV7-9 to TRBJ2-5, with D maybe TRBD1 (6 bases). Germline assignment: CDR1 SEHNR and CDR2 FQNEAQ (reference sequence). The CDR3 has 14 residues. The ends were cut back, 5 bases at V and 1 base at J, with 11 bases in the middle. CDR3 amino acids: CASSLLGAQETQYF. CDR3 coding DNA: TGTGCCAGCAGCCTGTTGGGGGCCCAAGAGACCCAGTACTTC.

This clonotype was detected a few times. The J gene is TRBJ1-2, the V gene TRBV5-6; D unresolved. The CDR3 consists of 12 residues. V gave up 0 bases and J gave up 10 bases, with 10 bases separating them. Germline CDR1 is SGHDT and CDR2 is YYEEEE. DNA for the CDR3: TGTGCCAGCAGCTTGGAGGACGTTAACTACACCTTC. It specifies CASSLEDVNYTF.

This clonotype came up many times. The chain carries TRBV7-2 and TRBJ1-2; tentatively, D is TRBD1 (5 bases). CDR3 length: 13 residues. Trimming stripped 3 bases from V and 8 bases from J, with 13 bases between. Per germline, CDR1 SGHTA and CDR2 FQGNSA. The CDR3 nucleotides read TGTGCCAGCAGCTTCCCGGGACCCTGGGGCTACACCTTC. Its translation: CASSFPGPWGYTF.

The chain couples TRBV6-2 or TRBV6-3 to TRBJ1-1; D call uncertain. Germline V gives CDR1 MNHEY, CDR2 SVGEGT. The CDR3 has 12 amino acids. V dropped 5 bases and J dropped 8 bases, with 12 bases sitting between them. The CDR3 bases are TGTGCCAGCAGTGGATTGGAAGGGGAAGCTTTCTTT. Translation gives CASSGLEGEAFF.

This clonotype appeared many times. This chain connects TRBV7-9 to TRBJ1-1, with a possible D match to TRBD1 (5 bases). Trimming pared 5 bases from V and 5 bases from J, leaving 18 bases between. Germline CDR1 SEHNR, CDR2 FQNEAQ (reference sequence). CDR3 length equals 15 residues. The CDR3 sequence is CASSGARVGMTEAFF. The DNA of the CDR3 is TGTGCCAGCAGCGGTGCCAGGGTGGGGATGACTGAAGCTTTCTTT.

The gene calls are TRBV13 and TRBJ2-1; 7 bases are a match to TRBD1. The J segment lost 10 bases and the V segment lost 0 bases, leaving 15 bases of the junction unmatched. CDR3 length: 17 residues. Germline-derived CDR1 and CDR2 are PRHDT and FYEKMQ (reference sequence). CDR3 sequence reads: CASSLGRRQGWSEEQFF. The CDR3 DNA reads as TGTGCCAGCAGCTTAGGCAGAAGACAGGGCTGGTCGGAAGAGCAGTTCTTC. Together with reference TRBV13 and TRBJ2-1, the CDR3 gives the full variable domain: AAGVIQSPRHLIKEKRETATLKCYPIPRHDTVYWYQQGPGQDPQFLISFYEKMQSDKGSIPDRFSAQQFSDYHSELNMSSLELGDSALYFCASSLGRRQGWSEEQFFGPGTRLTVL.